Listed below are T cell receptor beta chains from one sample, sequenced in a study of blood T cell repertoires in COVID-19. Data came from immunoSEQ multiplex PCR; TCRdb stores just in-frame clones and leaves some out. The repertoire holds roughly 200,000 clones, with approximately 87% as singletons. Sequenced material: peripheral blood. These receptor sequences come from a woman in her late teens or twenties who had recovered from COVID-19. Both conserved end residues are part of each CDR3. Fields, in order: D gene, J gene, V gene, clone size, CDR3 DNA, CDR3 protein. A D gene is named only where the DNA matches it firmly. A clone size is listed for some rows: how often the clone was seen (once, few, many), or a class if it is expanded.

d_call: TRBD1
j_call: TRBJ1-4
v_call: TRBV15
clone_size: .
cdr3_nt: TGTGCCACCAGTCAGGGGGCGGTTGAAAAACTGTTTTTT
cdr3_aa: CATSQGAVEKLFF

d_call: .
j_call: TRBJ1-5
v_call: TRBV19
clone_size: .
cdr3_nt: TGTGCCAGTAGTATAGGACTTTTCAATCAGCCCCAGCATTTT
cdr3_aa: CASSIGLFNQPQHF

d_call: .
j_call: TRBJ2-3
v_call: TRBV5-1
clone_size: .
cdr3_nt: TGCGCCAGCAGCTTGGTCGGAGTAATTGGAGATACGCAGTATTTT
cdr3_aa: CASSLVGVIGDTQYF

d_call: TRBD1
j_call: TRBJ1-6
v_call: TRBV5-6
clone_size: .
cdr3_nt: TGTGCCAGCAGCCGATACAGGGGAGAATATAATTCACCCCTCCACTTT
cdr3_aa: CASSRYRGEYNSPLHF

d_call: .
j_call: TRBJ2-1
v_call: TRBV6-2/TRBV6-3
clone_size: .
cdr3_nt: TGTGCCAGCAGTTATCGTTTCCGGAATGAGCAGTTCTTC
cdr3_aa: CASSYRFRNEQFF

d_call: TRBD1
j_call: TRBJ2-3
v_call: TRBV18
clone_size: .
cdr3_nt: TGTGCCAGCTCACCGGGACAGCCAGATACGCAGTATTTT
cdr3_aa: CASSPGQPDTQYF

d_call: .
j_call: TRBJ2-3
v_call: TRBV9
clone_size: .
cdr3_nt: TGTGCCAGCAGCTTTGGGGGGGCCCCGGATACGCAGTATTTT
cdr3_aa: CASSFGGAPDTQYF

d_call: .
j_call: TRBJ2-2
v_call: TRBV19
clone_size: .
cdr3_nt: TGTGCCAGTAGTATAGATTCTGGGGGCCCGAACACCGGGGAGCTGTTTTTT
cdr3_aa: CASSIDSGGPNTGELFF

d_call: TRBD2
j_call: TRBJ2-7
v_call: TRBV4-1
clone_size: .
cdr3_nt: TGCGCCAGCAGCCAAGATCAAACTAGCGGGTTCTACGAGCAGTACTTC
cdr3_aa: CASSQDQTSGFYEQYF

d_call: .
j_call: TRBJ2-3
v_call: TRBV11-3
clone_size: .
cdr3_nt: TGTGCCAGCAGCTTAGAGGGGGGGACATCCCCGGGCTCTAGCACAGATACGCAGTATTTT
cdr3_aa: CASSLEGGTSPGSSTDTQYF

d_call: TRBD1
j_call: TRBJ1-3
v_call: TRBV5-6
clone_size: once
cdr3_nt: TGTGCCAGCAGCAAGACAGGGTTCAACACCATATATTTT
cdr3_aa: CASSKTGFNTIYF

d_call: TRBD2
j_call: TRBJ2-3
v_call: TRBV30
clone_size: .
cdr3_nt: TGTGCCTTAGGACTAGCGGGAGGGCCAACGACAGATACGCAGTATTTT
cdr3_aa: CALGLAGGPTTDTQYF

d_call: .
j_call: TRBJ1-4
v_call: TRBV20-1
clone_size: .
cdr3_nt: TGCAGTGCTAGTAAGGAGGGGAATGAAAAACTGTTTTTT
cdr3_aa: CSASKEGNEKLFF

d_call: .
j_call: TRBJ1-2
v_call: TRBV28
clone_size: .
cdr3_nt: TGTGCCAGCCTCCAGGGTAACTATGGCTACACCTTC
cdr3_aa: CASLQGNYGYTF

d_call: .
j_call: TRBJ1-2
v_call: TRBV7-9
clone_size: .
cdr3_nt: TGTGCCAGCAGCTCCGGGACAAACCCTTACTATGGCTACACCTTC
cdr3_aa: CASSSGTNPYYGYTF

d_call: .
j_call: TRBJ2-5
v_call: TRBV9
clone_size: .
cdr3_nt: TGTGCCAGCAGCCCACACGGACTCCCCCAAGAGACCCAGTACTTC
cdr3_aa: CASSPHGLPQETQYF

d_call: .
j_call: TRBJ2-4
v_call: TRBV2
clone_size: .
cdr3_nt: TGTGCCAGCAGTCGACAGAGCGAGACCAAAAACATTCAGTACTTC
cdr3_aa: CASSRQSETKNIQYF

d_call: TRBD1
j_call: TRBJ2-7
v_call: TRBV7-3
clone_size: .
cdr3_nt: TGTGCCAGCAGCAAGACAGGGGCGTACGAGCAGTACTTC
cdr3_aa: CASSKTGAYEQYF

d_call: TRBD1
j_call: TRBJ1-6
v_call: TRBV7-2
clone_size: .
cdr3_nt: TGTGCCAGCAGCCCACAGGGGGCGCAGAATTCACCCCTCCACTTT
cdr3_aa: CASSPQGAQNSPLHF

d_call: TRBD1
j_call: TRBJ1-1
v_call: TRBV29-1
clone_size: .
cdr3_nt: TGCAGCGCCCTTGGGACAGGTGCTAACACTGAAGCTTTCTTT
cdr3_aa: CSALGTGANTEAFF

d_call: TRBD1
j_call: TRBJ2-1
v_call: TRBV7-8
clone_size: .
cdr3_nt: TGTGCCAGCAGCTTAGCGCTAGGGGGCGGTGAGCAGTTCTTC
cdr3_aa: CASSLALGGGEQFF

d_call: .
j_call: TRBJ1-2
v_call: TRBV7-2
clone_size: .
cdr3_nt: TGTGCCAGCAGCTTAGATTCAGATACAACTAACTATGGCTACACCTTC
cdr3_aa: CASSLDSDTTNYGYTF

d_call: .
j_call: TRBJ2-5
v_call: TRBV7-6
clone_size: .
cdr3_nt: TGTGCCAGCAGCCAGAGGGGGTTGCGAGAGACCCAGTACTTC
cdr3_aa: CASSQRGLRETQYF

d_call: .
j_call: TRBJ1-1
v_call: TRBV2
clone_size: .
cdr3_nt: TGTGCCACCGAAATACTGAAGAACACTGAAGCTTTCTTT
cdr3_aa: CATEILKNTEAFF

d_call: .
j_call: TRBJ2-1
v_call: TRBV15
clone_size: once
cdr3_nt: TGTGCCACCAGCAGAGATATTGCTGGACTCTACAATGAGCAGTTCTTC
cdr3_aa: CATSRDIAGLYNEQFF

d_call: TRBD1
j_call: TRBJ2-4
v_call: TRBV5-6
clone_size: .
cdr3_nt: TGTGCCAGCAGCTCGACAGGGGGGCTTCGGAACATTCAGTACTTC
cdr3_aa: CASSSTGGLRNIQYF

d_call: .
j_call: TRBJ1-5
v_call: TRBV5-6
clone_size: .
cdr3_nt: TGTGCCAGCAGCTTGGCGGGTTTGCCCCAGCATTTT
cdr3_aa: CASSLAGLPQHF

d_call: .
j_call: TRBJ2-3
v_call: TRBV3-1/TRBV3-2
clone_size: .
cdr3_nt: TGTGCCAGCAGCCAAGATCTTGTGGGGGCCGCAGATACGCAGTATTTT
cdr3_aa: CASSQDLVGAADTQYF

d_call: .
j_call: TRBJ1-5
v_call: TRBV19
clone_size: .
cdr3_nt: TGTGCCAGTAGTACTAAATGGGCTCAGCCCCAGCATTTT
cdr3_aa: CASSTKWAQPQHF

d_call: .
j_call: TRBJ2-2
v_call: TRBV15
clone_size: few
cdr3_nt: TGTGCCACCAGCAGAGATCGGGTGACTGCTAACACCGGGGAGCTGTTTTTT
cdr3_aa: CATSRDRVTANTGELFF

d_call: TRBD1
j_call: TRBJ1-1
v_call: TRBV7-7
clone_size: .
cdr3_nt: TGTGCTAGCAGCCCTGGGACAGGGGGAGGAACTGAAGCTTTCTTT
cdr3_aa: CASSPGTGGGTEAFF

d_call: .
j_call: TRBJ2-3
v_call: TRBV2
clone_size: few
cdr3_nt: TGTGCCAGACGACAGGGACTGACAGATACGCAGTATTTT
cdr3_aa: CARRQGLTDTQYF

d_call: TRBD1
j_call: TRBJ2-3
v_call: TRBV5-4
clone_size: .
cdr3_nt: TGTGCCAGCAGCTCTCCCGGACAGGGACCAGATACGCAGTATTTT
cdr3_aa: CASSSPGQGPDTQYF

d_call: TRBD1
j_call: TRBJ2-3
v_call: TRBV7-2
clone_size: .
cdr3_nt: TGTGCCAGCAGCTCCCGGGACAGGAGCACAGATACGCAGTATTTT
cdr3_aa: CASSSRDRSTDTQYF

d_call: .
j_call: TRBJ2-2
v_call: TRBV11-2
clone_size: .
cdr3_nt: TGTGCCAGCAGCGATGGCCACAGTAATACCGGGGAGCTGTTTTTT
cdr3_aa: CASSDGHSNTGELFF

d_call: TRBD1
j_call: TRBJ1-1
v_call: TRBV18
clone_size: .
cdr3_nt: TGTGCCAGCTCACCTCAACAGGGGAGTGCTGAAGCTTTCTTT
cdr3_aa: CASSPQQGSAEAFF

d_call: .
j_call: TRBJ2-3
v_call: TRBV7-2
clone_size: .
cdr3_nt: TGTGCCAGCAGCTCTAGTACGGGTACGCAGTATTTT
cdr3_aa: CASSSSTGTQYF

d_call: .
j_call: TRBJ1-2
v_call: TRBV6-5
clone_size: once
cdr3_nt: TGTGCCAGCAGAGAGGTCAGGGGAATTGAAGGCTACACCTTC
cdr3_aa: CASREVRGIEGYTF

d_call: .
j_call: TRBJ1-6
v_call: TRBV28
clone_size: few
cdr3_nt: TGTGCCAGCAGGGGGCCGGGACCCCTCCACTTT
cdr3_aa: CASRGPGPLHF

d_call: TRBD2
j_call: TRBJ2-3
v_call: TRBV9
clone_size: .
cdr3_nt: TGTGCCAGCAGCGCTCGCCTCGGGGGGGCAGTAGATACGCAGTATTTT
cdr3_aa: CASSARLGGAVDTQYF

d_call: .
j_call: TRBJ1-1
v_call: TRBV19
clone_size: .
cdr3_nt: TGTGCCAGTAGTATAGGCCGGGGTTGGGAGAACACTGAAGCTTTCTTT
cdr3_aa: CASSIGRGWENTEAFF

d_call: TRBD2
j_call: TRBJ2-2
v_call: TRBV7-8
clone_size: once
cdr3_nt: TGTGCCAGCAGCGCCGTAGCGGGAGAAGAAACCGGGGAGCTGTTTTTT
cdr3_aa: CASSAVAGEETGELFF

d_call: .
j_call: TRBJ2-7
v_call: TRBV6-5
clone_size: .
cdr3_nt: TGTGCCAGCACGGTCTCCTACGAGCAGTACTTC
cdr3_aa: CASTVSYEQYF

d_call: TRBD2
j_call: TRBJ2-7
v_call: TRBV6-6
clone_size: .
cdr3_nt: TGTGCCAGCAGGGTAGCGGGGTCCTCCTACGAGCAGTACTTC
cdr3_aa: CASRVAGSSYEQYF

d_call: .
j_call: TRBJ2-5
v_call: TRBV18
clone_size: .
cdr3_nt: TGTGCCAGCTCACCAATGGGGGCGCGGGAGACCCAGTACTTC
cdr3_aa: CASSPMGARETQYF

d_call: .
j_call: TRBJ2-7
v_call: TRBV9
clone_size: .
cdr3_nt: TGTGCCAGCAGCGTCTCGTCAGGCCTAAGGGGGGAGCAGTACTTC
cdr3_aa: CASSVSSGLRGEQYF

d_call: TRBD2
j_call: TRBJ2-5
v_call: TRBV28
clone_size: .
cdr3_nt: TGTGCCAGCTGTGGGGGGAGGGCCCAAAGTGAGACCCAGTACTTC
cdr3_aa: CASCGGRAQSETQYF